The 12 T cell receptor beta chains listed next were all sequenced from one sample in a study of blood T cell repertoires in COVID-19. TCRdb's table, derived via immunoSEQ multiplex PCR, lists solely in-frame clones and lacks some. The table lists approximately 300,000 clones, approximately 88% of them singletons. The sample taken for sequencing was PBMCs or T cells enriched from blood (not recorded which). The origin of the receptors is a man between 60 and 75 years old who had recovered from COVID-19.

This chain joins TRBV12-3 or TRBV12-4 and TRBJ2-7; 7 nucleotides agree with TRBD1. The ends lost 6 bases at V and 6 bases at J; junction bases unmatched: 8. CDR3 size: 13 residues. This CDR3 is CASRGGQGFEQYF. CDR3 DNA: TGTGCCAGCAGAGGGGGCCAAGGCTTCGAGCAGTACTTC.

The chain links TRBV6-5 to TRBJ1-5; unclear D gene. The germline CDR1 and CDR2 sequences are MNHEY and SVGAGI. The CDR3 spans 14 residues. The germline V and J ends were trimmed by 4 bases and 0 bases, with 7 bases remaining between them. DNA of the CDR3: TGTGCCAGCAGTTCCCAGTATAGCAATCAGCCCCAGCATTTT. The encoded protein is CASSSQYSNQPQHF.

This chain's CDR3 is CASSAGESYEQYF. The CDR3 bases are TGTGCCAGCTCCGCCGGGGAATCCTACGAGCAGTACTTC. The V gene is TRBV19, the J gene TRBJ2-7, with D possibly matching TRBD2 (5 bases). Germline-derived CDR1 and CDR2 are LNHDA and SQIVND (reference sequence). This CDR3 is 13 amino acids long. V was trimmed by 9 bases and J by 1 base, leaving 13 bases between them.

V and J are TRBV28 and TRBJ1-4; 7 bases line up with TRBD1. CDR1 and CDR2 (germline): MDHEN, SYDVKM. The CDR3 has 14 amino acids. V lost 5 bases, J lost 7 bases, and 7 bases stayed unmatched. CDR3 bases: TGTGCCAGCAGTGCGACAGGGTTGGGTGAAAAACTGTTTTTT. It is translated as CASSATGLGEKLFF.

The chain joins TRBV2 to TRBJ2-3; TRBD2 matches at 7 bases. CDR3 length equals 16 residues. The trim removed 6 bases at V and 0 bases at J, leaving 9 bases unmatched. Germline CDR1 reads SNHLY; CDR2 reads FYNNEI. The CDR3 nucleotides read TGTGCCAGCAGCTTTACTTTACTAGCGAGCACAGATACGCAGTATTTT. Amino acids: CASSFTLLASTDTQYF.

V usage is TRBV6-4 and J usage is TRBJ2-2, with a tentative D call TRBD2 (5 bases). Per germline, CDR1 MRHNA and CDR2 SNTAGT. CDR3 length equals 13 residues. Trimming took off 3 bases at V and 7 bases at J, with 9 bases between the two ends. The CDR3 protein is CASSENGGGELFF. CDR3 bases: TGTGCCAGCAGTGAGAACGGAGGCGGGGAGCTGTTTTTT.

This chain connects TRBV18 to TRBJ2-7; D is undetermined. From germline, CDR1 is KGHSH and CDR2 LQKENI. V was trimmed by 5 bases and J by 3 bases, leaving 14 bases between them. The length of the CDR3 is 14 residues. CDR3 DNA: TGTGCCAGCTCATTTAACCTCCAGGACTACGAGCAGTACTTC. This gives the protein CASSFNLQDYEQYF.

The rearrangement uses TRBV9 and TRBJ2-2; TRBD1 aligns across 12 bases. The CDR3 has 15 residues. The germline gives CDR1 SGDLS, CDR2 YYNGEE. With 5 bases clipped from V and 6 bases from J, the junction kept 5 bases outside the gene matches. For the CDR3, the DNA is TGTGCCAGCAGTGGGGACAGGGGGCGAGCCGGGGAGCTGTTTTTT. Encoded protein: CASSGDRGRAGELFF.

Concerning this clone: The sample carries other DNA sequences with the same CDR3. The chain links TRBV19 to TRBJ1-5; perhaps TRBD1 as D (5 bases). Germline V gene data show CDR1 as LNHDA and CDR2 as SQIVND (reference sequence). V lost 4 bases and J 4 bases, leaving 11 bases between the germline ends. CDR3 length equals 14 residues. In DNA, the CDR3 is TGTGCCAGTAGTAGCAGGGTTCGAAATCAGCCCCAGCATTTT. It codes for CASSSRVRNQPQHF.

As to this clone: At the DNA level, this CDR3 is encoded by other sequences in the same sample as well. CDR3 coding DNA: TGCGCCAGCAGTGAGTCGGGACTAGATGAGCAGTTCTTC. Translated, it gives CASSESGLDEQFF. This chain uses TRBV10-1 with TRBJ2-1, with 8 bases that match TRBD2. The CDR3 totals 13 residues. The V gene's germline CDR1 is WNHNN and CDR2 SYGVQD (reference sequence). V lost 0 bases and J lost 8; bases outside the gene matches: 0.

The V and J genes are TRBV4-1 and TRBJ2-7, with D uncertain. The germline V and J ends were trimmed by 0 bases and 7 bases, with 10 bases remaining between them. CDR1 and CDR2 from the germline V gene are MGHRA and YSYEKL. The CDR3 has 13 residues. The CDR3 DNA reads as TGCGCCAGCAGCCAAGAAACGATGCGAGAGCAGTACTTC. This encodes CASSQETMREQYF.

This rearrangement joins TRBV9 to TRBJ2-7; the D gene is possibly TRBD2 (5 bases). Germline V lookup: CDR1 SGDLS, CDR2 YYNGEE. Trimming took off 0 bases at V and 1 base at J, with 8 bases between the two ends. The CDR3 totals 14 residues. CDR3 bases: TGTGCCAGCAGCGTAGCAGCGGCTTCCTACGAGCAGTACTTC. This codes for CASSVAAASYEQYF. The full variable domain, in which reference TRBV9 and TRBJ2-7 provide the parts outside the CDR3, is DSGVTQTPKHLITATGQRVTLRCSPRSGDLSVYWYQQSLDQGLQFLIQYYNGEERAKGNILERFSAQQFPDLHSELNLSSLELGDSALYFCASSVAAASYEQYFGPGTRLTVT.